Listed below are T cell receptor beta chains from one sample, sequenced in a study of follicular helper T cells after annual influenza vaccination. Generated by immunoSEQ multiplex PCR, the TCRdb table keeps only in-frame clones and is missing some. The sample lists about 10,000 clones; roughly 80% were seen once. Sequencing used CXCR5+ CD38- circulating T follicular helper cells from blood, obtained 7 days after influenza vaccination. These TCRs come from an adult who received the influenza vaccine. Each CDR3 is given with its conserved first and last residue. The D gene is left open where the match is weak. Some rows mark clone size as missing; the rest say once, few, many or name a class of expanded clone.

d_gene | j_gene | abundance | v_gene | CDR3nt | CDR3aa
- | TRBJ2-3 | - | TRBV7-2 | TGTGCCAGCAGCCCCCGGGCAGGGGCCGATACGCAGTATTTT | CASSPRAGADTQYF
- | TRBJ1-6 | - | TRBV10-1 | TGCGCCAGCAGTGAGTCCGACAGCCGGAGGCTCCACTTT | CASSESDSRRLHF
- | TRBJ2-1 | - | TRBV25-1 | TGTGCCAGCAGTGAACGGGCAGGCTACAATGAGCAGTTCTTC | CASSERAGYNEQFF
TRBD1 | TRBJ2-7 | - | TRBV6-1 | TGTGCCAGCAGTAAGTCGGGACAGGGTAACTACGAGCAGTACTTC | CASSKSGQGNYEQYF
- | TRBJ1-5 | - | TRBV28 | TGTGCCAGCAGTTTGGACCTCAATCAGCCCCAGCATTTT | CASSLDLNQPQHF
- | TRBJ1-1 | - | TRBV27 | TGTGCCAGCAGTCGATCCAGTGGGGGCACTGAAGCTTTCTTT | CASSRSSGGTEAFF
- | TRBJ2-2 | few | TRBV11-3 | TGTGCCAGCAGCCGTTCGGACAGCTACACCGGGGAGCTGTTTTTT | CASSRSDSYTGELFF
- | TRBJ1-4 | - | TRBV6-1 | TGTGCCAGCAGGGTCGCAGGGAATGAAAAACTGTTTTTT | CASRVAGNEKLFF
- | TRBJ1-5 | - | TRBV19 | TGTGCCAGTAGTACCTACGGAGGAAATCAGCCCCAGCATTTT | CASSTYGGNQPQHF
- | TRBJ1-1 | - | TRBV27 | TGTGCCAGCAGTACACAAGACAGAAACACTGAAGCTTTCTTT | CASSTQDRNTEAFF
TRBD1 | TRBJ2-3 | - | TRBV19 | TGTGCCAGTAGGGTTTCGGGACAGGGCACAGATACGCAGTATTTT | CASRVSGQGTDTQYF
- | TRBJ1-2 | - | TRBV18 | TGTGCCAGCTCACCTCAACGGTGGGGGGCGACAGATGGCTACACCTTC | CASSPQRWGATDGYTF
TRBD2 | TRBJ2-2 | - | TRBV5-1 | TGCGCCAGCAGCTATATGACTAGCGGGGGGTTGACCGGGGAGCTGTTTTTT | CASSYMTSGGLTGELFF
- | TRBJ2-7 | - | TRBV6-5 | TGTGCCAGCAGTACAGCCTACGAGCAGTACTTC | CASSTAYEQYF
TRBD2 | TRBJ2-1 | - | TRBV7-2 | TGTGCCAGCAGCCCCTCGCGGGGGAATTACAATGAGCAGTTCTTC | CASSPSRGNYNEQFF
- | TRBJ2-3 | - | TRBV18 | TGTGCCAGCTTGTCCGATACGAAGGGGGACTTCAGCACAGATACGCAGTATTTT | CASLSDTKGDFSTDTQYF
TRBD1 | TRBJ2-1 | few | TRBV29-1 | TGCAGCACCAACCCAAGGACAGGGGGCCGTGGGCAGTTCTTC | CSTNPRTGGRGQFF
- | TRBJ2-7 | once | TRBV6-4 | TGTGCCAGCAGTGACACAGACGACGAGCAGTACTTC | CASSDTDDEQYF
- | TRBJ1-2 | - | TRBV6-1 | TGTGCCACCCGACAGACGATGTCCTATGGCTACACCTTC | CATRQTMSYGYTF
TRBD1 | TRBJ1-2 | - | TRBV7-9 | TGTGCCAGCAGCTCGACAGGGTTAGGGAACTATGGCTACACCTTC | CASSSTGLGNYGYTF
- | TRBJ2-3 | - | TRBV4-3 | TGCGCCAGCAGCCAAGATTGGGAGGGGGTGGTGTATTTT | CASSQDWEGVVYF
TRBD1 | TRBJ1-1 | once | TRBV30 | TGTGCCTGGAGTCTTTTGCCGACAGGGCAGAACACTGAAGCTTTCTTT | CAWSLLPTGQNTEAFF
- | TRBJ2-2 | - | TRBV5-4 | TGTGCCAGCAGCTTGACAGGTTCGGGGGAGCTGTTTTTT | CASSLTGSGELFF
- | TRBJ1-1 | - | TRBV7-9 | TGTGCCAGCAGCTTATTTCAGGGGAACACTGAAGCTTTCTTT | CASSLFQGNTEAFF
- | TRBJ1-2 | - | TRBV6-1 | TGTGCCAGCAGTCCCCAAACAGGGTCGGTGGGTGGCTACACCTTC | CASSPQTGSVGGYTF
- | TRBJ2-1 | - | TRBV7-2 | TGTGCCAGCAGCTTATTAGGTTACTACAATGAGCAGTTCTTC | CASSLLGYYNEQFF
- | TRBJ2-5 | - | TRBV18 | TGTGCCAGCTCACCACAAGAGACCCAGTACTTC | CASSPQETQYF
TRBD1 | TRBJ1-6 | - | TRBV5-1 | TGCGCCAGCAGCGTTCAGGGGGCAAGTGAGAATTCACCCCTCCACTTT | CASSVQGASENSPLHF
TRBD1 | TRBJ2-7 | - | TRBV29-1 | TGCAGCGTTAAACAGGGGGCTGGGGAGCAGTACTTC | CSVKQGAGEQYF
- | TRBJ1-5 | once | TRBV16 | TGTGCCAGCAGCCGTCTTCTAATTAAGGGGGAATTTGGCAATCAGCCCCAGCATTTT | CASSRLLIKGEFGNQPQHF
- | TRBJ1-1 | - | TRBV7-3 | TGTGCCAGCAGCTTAACAAGCGGGAACACTGAAGCTTTCTTT | CASSLTSGNTEAFF
- | TRBJ2-3 | - | TRBV29-1 | TGCAGCGTTGAAGCCGGGCGGGAATCCACAGATACGCAGTATTTT | CSVEAGRESTDTQYF
- | TRBJ2-1 | - | TRBV19 | TGTGCCAGTAGTATTAGGAGGGGAGGTGAGCAGTTCTTC | CASSIRRGGEQFF
- | TRBJ2-7 | - | TRBV6-6 | TGTGCCAGCAGTTACTCGAGAAGGGACGTCGAGCAGTACTTC | CASSYSRRDVEQYF
- | TRBJ2-7 | - | TRBV15 | TGTGCCACCAGCAGGGGGGATGGCAGCTCCTACGAGCAGTACTTC | CATSRGDGSSYEQYF
TRBD1 | TRBJ1-2 | - | TRBV27 | TGTGCCAGCAGTTTAGGAAGGGGGCTGAGTGGCTACACCTTC | CASSLGRGLSGYTF
TRBD2 | TRBJ2-1 | - | TRBV4-1 | TGCGCCAGCAGCCAAGTGGCCCTAGCGGGGGGGCACAATGAGCAGTTCTTC | CASSQVALAGGHNEQFF
- | TRBJ2-5 | - | TRBV30 | TGTGCCTGGAGTGTTGTAGAGACCCAGTACTTC | CAWSVVETQYF
- | TRBJ2-6 | - | TRBV12-1 | TGTGCCAGCAGCCGTCGTCATATAGGACAAAGTCGGGCCAACGTCCTGACTTTC | CASSRRHIGQSRANVLTF
- | TRBJ1-6 | - | TRBV23-1 | TGCGCCAGTGAGGGACGGGACTCACTAACTTATAATTCACCCCTCCACTTT | CASEGRDSLTYNSPLHF
- | TRBJ1-1 | - | TRBV12-1 | TGTGCCAGCAGCGTCCCCGGGACACGGCAGACTGAAGCTTTCTTT | CASSVPGTRQTEAFF
TRBD1 | TRBJ1-1 | - | TRBV11-2 | TGTGCCAGCAGCTTAGGGGACAGGTCCGAAGCTTTCTTT | CASSLGDRSEAFF
- | TRBJ1-5 | - | TRBV19 | TGTGCCAGTAGTATATCCTCGGTGGGGGCTCAGCCCCAGCATTTT | CASSISSVGAQPQHF
TRBD2 | TRBJ2-7 | - | TRBV7-2 | TGTGCCAGCAGCTCTAGCGGGGGGGGAACCTACGAGCAGTACTTC | CASSSSGGGTYEQYF
- | TRBJ2-7 | - | TRBV4-3 | TGCGCCAGCAGCCTTAACAGGAGGGACTACGAGCAGTACTTC | CASSLNRRDYEQYF
- | TRBJ1-1 | - | TRBV10-3 | TGTGCCATCAGTGAGTTTGGACAGAACACTGAAGCTTTCTTT | CAISEFGQNTEAFF
- | TRBJ1-2 | - | TRBV12-5 | TGTGCTAGTGGTTTGGTAGGACAGCTGGGTGGCTACACCTTC | CASGLVGQLGGYTF
TRBD2 | TRBJ2-7 | - | TRBV4-3 | TGCGCCAGCAGCCAACCAACACCGGGACTAGCGGGGGGCGACTACGAGCAGTACTTC | CASSQPTPGLAGGDYEQYF
- | TRBJ2-1 | few | TRBV5-1 | TGCGCCAGCACCCTGGGTGGCTCCTACAATGAGCAGTTCTTC | CASTLGGSYNEQFF
- | TRBJ2-1 | - | TRBV2 | TGTGCCACGGCAGGGACGTCCTACAATGAGCAGTTCTTC | CATAGTSYNEQFF
TRBD1 | TRBJ1-2 | once | TRBV19 | TGTGCCAGTACCTACGAGGGGGCGAGTGGCTACACCTTC | CASTYEGASGYTF
TRBD2 | TRBJ2-3 | - | TRBV4-1 | TGCGCCAGCAGCCAAGAAGGTCCCCTAGCGGGGTTGCGGGATACGCAGTATTTT | CASSQEGPLAGLRDTQYF
- | TRBJ2-7 | - | TRBV5-4 | TGTGCCAGCAGCCGGGGGACAGTTTCCTACGAGCAGTACTTC | CASSRGTVSYEQYF
TRBD1 | TRBJ1-2 | - | TRBV5-4 | TGTGCCAGCAGCGAAGGCCTACAGGGGGCAGGAGGCTACACCTTC | CASSEGLQGAGGYTF
- | TRBJ2-3 | - | TRBV5-1 | TGCGCCAGCAGCTTGGGGAGGGTTGGAACAGATACGCAGTATTTT | CASSLGRVGTDTQYF
- | TRBJ2-7 | - | TRBV18 | TGTGCCAGCTCCGACCGGGCAGGGGACTACGAGCAGTACTTC | CASSDRAGDYEQYF
TRBD1 | TRBJ2-7 | - | TRBV27 | TGTGCCAGCAGCCGTGCCGGGACAGACTACGAGCAGTACTTC | CASSRAGTDYEQYF
- | TRBJ1-4 | - | TRBV6-6 | TGTGCCAGCAGTCCTTCTTCGGGCGCGGATGAAAAACTGTTTTTT | CASSPSSGADEKLFF